The 28 T cell receptor beta chains below all came from one sample that was sequenced in a study of cytomegalovirus exposure and HLA in healthy donors. 60 Vbeta and 13 Jbeta primers were used in PCR. The protocol was immunoSEQ multiplex PCR, while the TCRdb copy is restricted to in-frame clones and leaves out a portion. The sample contains some 170,000 clones, around 80% of which appear only once. The sequenced sample was PBMCs. Every receptor here comes from a man aged 35 to 55 in good health and CMV-seronegative.

The chain couples TRBV2 to TRBJ2-3; 10 nucleotides agree with TRBD1. The CDR3 sequence is 15 residues long. Unmatched junction bases numbered 1, after V lost 3 bases and J lost 1 base. Germline V gene sequence: CDR1 SNHLY, CDR2 FYNNEI. The CDR3 is CASSEDRGGTDTQYF. DNA of the CDR3: TGTGCCAGCAGTGAGGACAGGGGGGGCACAGATACGCAGTATTTT.

The V call is TRBV27, the J call TRBJ1-4; 8 positions agree with TRBD1. The V and J ends lost 6 bases and 4 bases, in that order; junction bases with no gene match: 4. The CDR3 spans 14 residues. Germline V CDR1 and CDR2: MNHEY, SMNVEV (reference sequence). This CDR3 reads CASRLDRDNEKLFF. The CDR3 nucleotides are TGTGCCAGCAGATTGGACAGGGATAATGAAAAACTGTTTTTT.

This chain connects TRBV5-1 to TRBJ2-6, with a tentative D call TRBD1 (6 bases). The germline V gene encodes CDR1 SGHRS and CDR2 YFSETQ. V lost 4 bases to trimming and J lost 0 bases, with 8 bases between them. The CDR3 is 15 residues long. CDR3 in DNA: TGCGCCAGCAGCCCGGACAGCTCTGGGGCCAACGTCCTGACTTTC. This codes for CASSPDSSGANVLTF.

This chain uses TRBV6-5 with TRBJ2-5; D gene unclear. V was trimmed by 3 bases and J by 2 bases, leaving 10 bases between them. This CDR3 contains 14 residues. Germline CDR1 is MNHEY and CDR2 is SVGAGI. This CDR3 is CASSYGTLQETQYF. Here the CDR3 DNA reads TGTGCCAGCAGTTATGGTACTTTACAAGAGACCCAGTACTTC.

The V and J genes are TRBV7-9 and TRBJ2-5; 8 bases agree with TRBD1. The CDR3 consists of 15 residues. Germline-derived CDR1 and CDR2 are SEHNR and FQNEAQ (reference sequence). V lost 5 bases to trimming and J lost 0 bases; unmatched junction nucleotides: 5. The chain's CDR3 is CASSPGGGYQETQYF. In DNA, the CDR3 is TGTGCCAGCAGCCCAGGGGGCGGGTACCAAGAGACCCAGTACTTC.

The V call is TRBV30, the J call TRBJ1-2; TRBD1 matches 9 bases. After removal of 1 base from V and 4 bases from J, the junction contained 10 bases not matched to a gene. CDR1 is GTSNPN, CDR2 SVGIG, per germline (reference sequence). CDR3 size: 16 residues. The CDR3 loop is CAWSALSGQGLYGYTF. For the CDR3, the DNA is TGTGCCTGGAGTGCTTTATCGGGACAGGGCCTCTATGGCTACACCTTC.

The chain recombines TRBV2 with TRBJ1-2, with D maybe TRBD1 (5 bases). This CDR3 is built from 12 residues. CDR1 is SNHLY, CDR2 FYNNEI, per germline. The ends were cut back, 8 bases at V and 6 bases at J, with 13 bases in the middle. The CDR3 region is CASVRQQDGYTF. The DNA for the CDR3 is TGTGCCAGCGTTAGACAGCAAGATGGCTACACCTTC.

The chain links TRBV27 to TRBJ1-2, with 7 bases identical to TRBD1. This CDR3 is 17 amino acids long. The V gene end was trimmed by 3 bases and the J gene end by 1 base; junction bases not matched to a gene: 11. Germline CDR1 reads MNHEY; CDR2 reads SMNVEV (reference sequence). As DNA, the CDR3 is TGTGCCAGCAGTTTGGGAGGCCCGACAGGGTATAACTATGGCTACACCTTC. It codes for CASSLGGPTGYNYGYTF.

The J gene is TRBJ2-7, the V gene TRBV28, with TRBD1 matching 7 bases. J lost 4 bases, V lost 5 bases, and 14 bases had no gene match. Germline V gene data show CDR1 as MDHEN and CDR2 as SYDVKM. The CDR3 sequence is 16 residues long. CDR3 loop: CASSTGDRTYTYEQYF. CDR3 in DNA: TGTGCCAGCAGTACCGGGGACAGAACCTACACGTACGAGCAGTACTTC. Complete variable domain (other parts from reference TRBV28 and TRBJ2-7): DVKVTQSSRYLVKRTGEKVFLECVQDMDHENMFWYRQDPGLGLRLIYFSYDVKMKEKGDIPEGYSVSREKKERFSLILESASTNQTSMYLCASSTGDRTYTYEQYFGPGTRLTVT.

The rearrangement uses TRBV30 and TRBJ1-2, with a tentative D call TRBD1 (5 bases). Germline V gives CDR1 GTSNPN, CDR2 SVGIG (reference sequence). This CDR3 contains 14 residues. With 0 bases removed from V and 3 bases from J, the gap between germline ends came to 11 bases. The chain's CDR3 is CAWSVQGVDYGYTF. CDR3 sequence (DNA): TGTGCCTGGAGTGTTCAGGGTGTGGACTATGGCTACACCTTC.

This chain links TRBV18 with TRBJ2-7, with 13 positions matching TRBD2. The ends lost 6 bases at V and 10 bases at J; junction bases unmatched: 12. The CDR3 has 15 residues. CDR1 and CDR2 (germline): KGHSH, LQKENI. For the CDR3, the DNA is TGTGCCAGCTCTCGCGAAGGGACTAGCGGGGTGGCTCAGTACTTC. As protein: CASSREGTSGVAQYF.

The chain has TRBV19 and TRBJ2-5; 11 nucleotides match TRBD1. The junction had 5 bases not matched to a gene; V was cut back by 4 bases and J by 1 base. There are 16 residues in the CDR3. Germline loops: CDR1 LNHDA, CDR2 SQIVND (reference sequence). The CDR3 reads CASSTRTGGGQETQYF. CDR3 nucleotides: TGTGCCAGTAGTACCCGGACAGGGGGCGGCCAAGAGACCCAGTACTTC.

The chain couples TRBV6-5 to TRBJ2-7, with D possibly TRBD1 on 7 matching bases. The germline V and J ends were trimmed by 2 bases and 2 bases, with 13 bases remaining between them. Germline CDR1 MNHEY, CDR2 SVGAGI. The CDR3 extends over 15 amino acids. The CDR3 DNA reads TGTGCCAGCAGTTACATGGCAGGGGGGCCCTACGAGCAGTACTTC. This translates into CASSYMAGGPYEQYF.

The rearrangement joins TRBV9 to TRBJ1-1, with D maybe TRBD1 (6 bases). The V end lost 1 base, the J end lost 1 base, and 14 bases lay between the germline ends. The CDR3 spans 16 residues. Germline-derived CDR1 and CDR2 are SGDLS and YYNGEE. This CDR3 reads CASSVTGGAGNTEAFF. CDR3 in DNA: TGTGCCAGCAGCGTAACTGGGGGCGCGGGGAACACTGAAGCTTTCTTT.

This rearrangement joins TRBV7-6 to TRBJ1-5, with 10 bases matching TRBD1. Germline trimming cut 1 base from V and 4 bases from J; bases unmatched to any gene: 1. The germline CDR1 and CDR2 sequences are SGHVS and FNYEAQ. The CDR3 is 15 amino acids. The CDR3: CASSLGTGGNQPQHF. Here the CDR3 DNA reads TGTGCCAGCAGCTTAGGGACAGGGGGAAATCAGCCCCAGCATTTT.

This chain connects TRBV30 to TRBJ1-3, with a tentative D call TRBD1 (5 bases). Trimming took 4 bases from V and 2 from J, leaving 18 bases between them. Germline values: CDR1 GTSNPN, CDR2 SVGIG (reference sequence). The CDR3 length is 16 residues. CDR3: CAWTPRGGFAGNTIYF. Written as DNA, the CDR3 is TGTGCCTGGACCCCCCGGGGGGGTTTTGCTGGAAACACCATATATTTT.

The chain uses TRBV4-1 and TRBJ2-7; 10 bases fit TRBD1. V lost 3 bases to trimming and J lost 9 bases; unmatched junction nucleotides: 11. CDR3 length: 15 amino acids. CDR1 MGHRA and CDR2 YSYEKL come from the germline V gene. CDR3 protein: CASSHPGTGEFGQYF. The CDR3 DNA is TGCGCCAGCAGCCACCCCGGGACAGGGGAATTCGGGCAGTACTTC.

The rearrangement links TRBV21-1 to TRBJ2-3; the table's D gene call, TRBD1, was not cross checked with the DNA. TRBV21-1 is recorded as a pseudogene. This CDR3 spans 16 amino acids. The CDR3 DNA reads as TGTGCCAGCAGCAAATTGAAGGGGTGTCCTACAGATACGCAGTATTTT. Its protein product is CASSKLKGCPTDTQYF.

The J gene is TRBJ2-1, the V gene TRBV6-5; D might be TRBD1 (5 bases). The germline CDR1 and CDR2 sequences are MNHEY and SVGAGI. The CDR3 has 13 amino acids. V lost 10 bases and J 4 bases, leaving 14 bases between the germline ends. In nucleotides, the CDR3 is TGTGCCACCAGGGCTTTCGGGTACAATGAGCAGTTCTTC. Residues: CATRAFGYNEQFF.

This chain connects TRBV6-6 to TRBJ2-5; TRBD1 is a possible D gene (6 bases). The J call is uncertain, as TRBJ2-7 better fits the DNA end. Germline loops: CDR1 MNHNY, CDR2 SVGAGI (reference sequence). This CDR3 has 11 residues. The CDR3 nucleotides read TGTGCCAGTCCAGGGGTCCACGAGCAGTACTTC. It is translated as CASPGVHEQYF.

The V gene is TRBV6-6, the J gene TRBJ1-4, with TRBD1 matching over 8 bases. The CDR3 is 15 residues long. Losses at the gene ends were 2 bases for V and 4 bases for J; bases not matched to a gene: 3. CDR1 MNHNY and CDR2 SVGAGI come from the germline V gene (reference sequence). CDR3 region: CASSYQGAVNEKLFF. In nucleotides, the CDR3 is TGTGCCAGCAGTTACCAGGGGGCCGTTAATGAAAAACTGTTTTTT.

This clone was seen ten or more times. The chain uses TRBV30 and TRBJ1-4; 7 nucleotides agree with TRBD1. With 3 bases clipped from V and 6 bases from J, the junction kept 7 bases outside the gene matches. Germline lookup yields CDR1 GTSNPN and CDR2 SVGIG (reference sequence). This CDR3 region has 14 residues. DNA of the CDR3: TGTGCCTGGAGGGGGGGTGACAGGGATGAAAAACTGTTTTTT. It codes for CAWRGGDRDEKLFF. Looking up the rest from reference TRBV30 and TRBJ1-4 gives the full variable domain: SQTIHQWPATLVQPVGSPLSLECTVEGTSNPNLYWYRQAAGRGLQLLFYSVGIGQISSEVPQNLSASRPQDRQFILSSKKLLLSDSGFYLCAWRGGDRDEKLFFGSGTQLSVL.

The sample holds a few counts of this clone. The chain uses TRBV29-1 and TRBJ1-3; D is uncertain. Germline V CDR1 and CDR2: SQVTM, ANQGSEA. This CDR3 region has 15 residues. Trimming removed 5 bases from V and 1 base from J, with 15 bases in between. The DNA for the CDR3 is TGCAGCGTTCTTCTTCGGCGGGAGTCTGGAAACACCATATATTTT. Translation gives CSVLLRRESGNTIYF.

This clone was detected only once. The rearrangement uses TRBV19 and TRBJ1-1; 7 bases line up with TRBD1. The CDR3 loop spans 15 amino acids. V was clipped by 4 bases and J by 0 bases; unmatched bases: 5. CDR1 and CDR2 from the germline V gene are LNHDA and SQIVND (reference sequence). CDR3 sequence reads: CASSRTGTVNTEAFF. CDR3 sequence (DNA): TGTGCCAGTAGTAGAACCGGGACAGTGAACACTGAAGCTTTCTTT. Using reference TRBV19 and TRBJ1-1 for the parts outside the CDR3, the full variable domain is DGGITQSPKYLFRKEGQNVTLSCEQNLNHDAMYWYRQDPGQGLRLIYYSQIVNDFQKGDIAEGYSVSREKKESFPLTVTSAQKNPTAFYLCASSRTGTVNTEAFFGQGTRLTVV.

A few counts support this clone. The chain combines TRBV11-2 with TRBJ2-4; 10 bases align to TRBD2. The junction had 4 bases not matched to a gene; V was cut back by 1 base and J by 4 bases. This CDR3 spans 16 amino acids. Germline lookup yields CDR1 SGHAT and CDR2 FQNNGV. CDR3 nucleotides: TGTGCCAGCAGCTTAGCGGCTAGCGGGGGTAAAAACATTCAGTACTTC. Translation gives CASSLAASGGKNIQYF.

V and J are TRBV4-2 and TRBJ1-2; TRBD1 matches 8 bases. The CDR3 extends over 15 amino acids. Germline V gene sequence: CDR1 LGHNA, CDR2 YNFKEQ. With V trimmed by 1 base and J by 1 base, 2 bases remained unmatched. DNA for the CDR3: TGTGCCAGCAGCCAAGGGGGACAGGTTAACTATGGCTACACCTTC. It is translated as CASSQGGQVNYGYTF.

This clone was counted a few times. The chain combines TRBV7-9 with TRBJ1-4; 8 bases fit TRBD1. J gave up 3 bases and V 5 bases, and 11 bases lay outside the gene matches. Germline V gene data show CDR1 as SEHNR and CDR2 as FQNEAQ (reference sequence). The CDR3 runs to 17 residues. This CDR3 is CASSRTGPNGANEKLFF. Here the CDR3 DNA reads TGTGCCAGCAGCCGGACAGGGCCAAACGGGGCTAATGAAAAACTGTTTTTT.

J is TRBJ1-4 and V is TRBV16; 7 nucleotides align to TRBD1. V lost 4 bases to trimming and J lost 4 bases; unmatched junction nucleotides: 6. Germline V CDR1 and CDR2: KGHSY, FQNENV. CDR3 length: 15 amino acids. CDR3 coding DNA: TGTGCCAGCAGCCTCACAGGGGCCCTTAATGAAAAACTGTTTTTT. This codes for CASSLTGALNEKLFF.